This is a list of T cell receptor beta chains from one sample in a study of OX40 agonist ivuxolimab in advanced cancers. Only in-frame clones appear in the TCRdb table, and some are missing; sequencing was by immunoSEQ multiplex PCR. This sample has tens of thousands of clones, with about 85% found just once. The sequenced sample was CD4+ or CD8+ T cells sorted from blood, obtained in a trial of the OX40 agonist ivuxolimab. The receptor set was obtained from an adult with an advanced solid tumor such as melanoma, head and neck, liver or kidney cancer. Each CDR3 is given with its conserved first and last residue. A D gene is named only where the DNA matches it firmly. Size tells how often a clone was seen (once, few, many) or the class of an expanded clone, and some rows leave it out.

>TRBV2|TRBJ1-5|few|NA
CASSEVTGNQPQHF
TGTGCCAGCAGTGAGGTCACGGGTAATCAGCCCCAGCATTTT
>TRBV14|TRBJ2-1|NA|NA
CASSLGHFRFF
TGTGCCAGCAGCCTGGGACATTTTCGGTTCTTC
>TRBV7-8|TRBJ1-1|NA|NA
CASRPTGNTEAFF
TGTGCCAGCAGGCCGACAGGGAACACTGAAGCTTTCTTT
>TRBV9|TRBJ2-7|NA|TRBD2
CASSVGPTSGRSSYEQYF
TGTGCCAGCAGCGTAGGACCCACCAGCGGGAGGAGCTCCTACGAGCAGTACTTC
>TRBV19|TRBJ1-1|few|NA
CASSIFRNTEAFF
TGTGCCAGTAGTATTTTCCGGAACACTGAAGCTTTCTTT
>TRBV19|TRBJ2-3|NA|TRBD1
CASQTGDRGGTDTQYF
TGTGCCAGCCAAACAGGGGACAGGGGAGGAACAGATACGCAGTATTTT
>TRBV5-1|TRBJ2-1|NA|NA
CASSLGRYGVVDEQFF
TGCGCCAGCAGCTTGGGCCGCTACGGGGTGGTGGATGAGCAGTTCTTC
>TRBV18|TRBJ2-7|NA|TRBD1
CASSPGTGREQYF
TGTGCCAGCTCACCAGGGACAGGCCGCGAGCAGTACTTC
>TRBV6-5|TRBJ2-5|NA|TRBD1
CASRDREGRETQYF
TGTGCCAGCAGAGACAGGGAAGGTCGGGAGACCCAGTACTTC
>TRBV6-5|TRBJ2-7|few|TRBD1
CASSYQGAWEQYF
TGTGCCAGCAGTTATCAGGGGGCATGGGAGCAGTACTTC
>TRBV19|TRBJ2-3|NA|NA
CASSINGFSTDTQYF
TGTGCCAGTAGTATAAACGGGTTTAGCACAGATACGCAGTATTTT
>TRBV27|TRBJ2-3|NA|TRBD2
CASSLYGLAGGGTDTQYF
TGTGCCAGCAGTTTATATGGACTAGCGGGAGGAGGCACAGATACGCAGTATTTT
>TRBV28|TRBJ1-5|NA|NA
CASSPGDYSNQPQHF
TGTGCCAGCAGCCCCGGGGACTATAGCAATCAGCCCCAGCATTTT